This is a list of T cell receptor beta chains from one sample in a study of blood T cell repertoires in COVID-19. Clones were read by immunoSEQ multiplex PCR, and TCRdb kept only the in-frame ones, dropping some. The table includes about 210,000 clones, approximately 89% detected once. The sequenced sample was peripheral blood. These receptors were collected from a woman aged 40 to 55 with acute or convalescent COVID-19. Each CDR3 is given with its conserved first and last residue. D genes are given only for firm matches. Rows may omit the clone size; those that give it use once, few, many or a size class.

clone_size	v_call	j_call	d_call	cdr3_aa	cdr3_nt
.	TRBV25-1	TRBJ1-1	TRBD1	CASSSLTGGPEAFF	TGTGCCAGCAGCTCACTGACAGGGGGCCCTGAAGCTTTCTTT
.	TRBV19	TRBJ1-2	.	CASSYLLEQNYGYTF	TGTGCCAGTAGTTATCTCTTGGAGCAGAACTATGGCTACACCTTC
.	TRBV5-1	TRBJ2-5	TRBD1	CASSLALVTGASFQETQYF	TGCGCCAGCAGCTTGGCCTTAGTGACAGGGGCTTCCTTCCAAGAGACCCAGTACTTC
.	TRBV4-1	TRBJ1-1	.	CASSQGLSDRRDTEAFF	TGCGCCAGCAGCCAAGGCCTGTCCGATCGGAGGGACACTGAAGCTTTCTTT
.	TRBV5-1	TRBJ2-1	.	CASSLEAAGPYNEQFF	TGCGCCAGCAGCTTGGAGGCCGCGGGGCCCTACAATGAGCAGTTCTTC
few	TRBV27	TRBJ1-4	.	CASSPRVTNEKLFF	TGTGCCAGCAGCCCCAGGGTCACTAATGAAAAACTGTTTTTT
.	TRBV5-1	TRBJ2-5	TRBD1	CASSETGGTYQETQYF	TGCGCCAGCAGCGAAACAGGGGGGACATACCAAGAGACCCAGTACTTC
.	TRBV5-6	TRBJ1-2	.	CASSLGAGTSNYGYTF	TGTGCCAGCAGCTTGGGGGCCGGGACATCTAACTATGGCTACACCTTC
.	TRBV19	TRBJ1-5	TRBD1	CASIHRGSNQPQHF	TGTGCCAGTATCCACAGGGGAAGCAATCAGCCCCAGCATTTT
.	TRBV7-9	TRBJ2-4	TRBD2	CASSYRLAGGPGTKNIQYF	TGTGCCAGCAGCTACCGACTAGCGGGGGGGCCGGGAACCAAAAACATTCAGTACTTC
.	TRBV4-1	TRBJ2-3	TRBD2	CASSPLGSGGPSTTDTQYF	TGCGCCAGCAGCCCCCTGGGGAGCGGGGGCCCTTCGACCACAGATACGCAGTATTTT
.	TRBV7-3	TRBJ2-2	.	CASSPYTGELFF	TGTGCCAGCAGCCCCTACACCGGGGAGCTGTTTTTT
.	TRBV9	TRBJ2-2	.	CASSSDLLEVIHAGELFF	TGTGCCAGCAGCAGTGATCTACTCGAGGTGATCCACGCCGGGGAGCTGTTTTTT
.	TRBV11-2	TRBJ2-2	TRBD1	CASSLGQGNTGELFF	TGTGCCAGCAGTCTCGGACAGGGGAACACCGGGGAGCTGTTTTTT
.	TRBV7-3	TRBJ2-3	TRBD1	CASSSHRGSTDTQYF	TGTGCCAGCAGCTCCCACAGGGGAAGCACAGATACGCAGTATTTT
.	TRBV7-6	TRBJ2-1	TRBD2	CASSPRIGLAGAHGEQFF	TGTGCCAGCAGCCCGAGAATAGGACTAGCGGGGGCGCACGGGGAGCAGTTCTTC
.	TRBV20-1	TRBJ1-1	.	CSARETVEAFF	TGCAGTGCTAGAGAGACAGTTGAGGCTTTCTTT
.	TRBV18	TRBJ1-4	.	CASSPSAAANEKLFF	TGTGCCAGCTCACCGTCGGCGGCCGCTAATGAAAAACTGTTTTTT
.	TRBV15	TRBJ1-2	TRBD1	CATSPRQGNYGYTF	TGTGCCACCAGCCCACGACAGGGGAACTATGGCTACACCTTC
.	TRBV14	TRBJ1-2	.	CASSQGLQANYGYTF	TGTGCCAGCAGCCAAGGCCTCCAGGCGAACTATGGCTACACCTTC
.	TRBV11-3	TRBJ1-1	.	CASSLGVDTEAFF	TGTGCCAGCAGCTTAGGAGTGGACACTGAAGCTTTCTTT
.	TRBV5-6	TRBJ2-1	.	CASSEDNEQFF	TGTGCCAGCAGCGAGGACAATGAGCAGTTCTTC
.	TRBV30	TRBJ1-2	.	CAWSAIETVHYGYTF	TGTGCCTGGAGTGCTATCGAGACAGTTCACTATGGCTACACCTTC
.	TRBV19	TRBJ1-2	.	CASNRNPNYGYTF	TGTGCCAGTAACAGAAACCCTAACTATGGCTACACCTTC
.	TRBV6-1	TRBJ1-1	.	CASSEGPFGVAGVEAFF	TGTGCCAGCAGTGAAGGGCCTTTTGGGGTCGCGGGGGTTGAAGCTTTCTTT
.	TRBV11-2	TRBJ2-5	.	CASSLDGGLETQYF	TGTGCCAGCAGCTTAGATGGAGGGTTAGAGACCCAGTACTTC
once	TRBV2	TRBJ1-1	.	CASSSTGSSEAFF	TGTGCCAGCAGTAGTACAGGGTCGAGTGAAGCTTTCTTT
.	TRBV5-1	TRBJ1-2	.	CASSFSGPLGYTF	TGCGCCAGCAGCTTCTCAGGGCCTCTCGGCTACACCTTC
once	TRBV19	TRBJ1-5	TRBD1	CASSTLDRADQPQHF	TGTGCCAGTAGTACCCTCGACAGGGCGGATCAGCCCCAGCATTTT
.	TRBV19	TRBJ1-2	TRBD1	CASSTARQGAGYGYTF	TGTGCCAGTAGTACCGCCAGACAGGGGGCTGGCTATGGCTACACCTTC
.	TRBV4-1	TRBJ2-1	.	CASSLDSHPPTEQFF	TGCGCCAGCAGCCTTGACAGTCATCCACCAACTGAGCAGTTCTTC
once	TRBV9	TRBJ1-4	.	CASSVTGIWDEKLFF	TGTGCCAGCAGCGTCACAGGGATATGGGATGAAAAACTGTTTTTT
.	TRBV19	TRBJ1-6	TRBD1	CASSMWTGGHSPLHF	TGTGCCAGTAGTATGTGGACAGGGGGCCATTCACCCCTCCACTTT
.	TRBV9	TRBJ1-2	.	CASSVGTTNYGYTF	TGTGCCAGCAGCGTAGGCACAACTAACTATGGCTACACCTTC
.	TRBV30	TRBJ1-1	.	CAWSTTVYTEAFF	TGTGCCTGGAGTACCACAGTTTACACTGAAGCTTTCTTT
once	TRBV7-2	TRBJ2-1	.	CASSAHSGVSEQFF	TGTGCCAGCAGCGCGCACTCAGGGGTCAGTGAGCAGTTCTTC
.	TRBV27	TRBJ1-2	.	CASSSGGAYGYTF	TGTGCCAGCAGTTCCGGGGGGGCCTATGGCTACACCTTC
.	TRBV3-1/TRBV3-2	TRBJ2-3	.	CASSQDTPGGTQYF	TGTGCCAGCAGCCAAGACACCCCGGGTGGTACGCAGTATTTT
.	TRBV19	TRBJ1-5	TRBD1	CASSPRQGSNQPQHF	TGTGCCAGTAGTCCACGACAGGGATCCAATCAGCCCCAGCATTTT
.	TRBV14	TRBJ2-5	.	CASSLRWGREETQYF	TGTGCCAGCAGCCTCCGCTGGGGGCGCGAAGAGACCCAGTACTTC
.	TRBV5-1	TRBJ1-1	TRBD1	CASSLGTGNTEAFF	TGCGCCAGCAGCCTAGGGACAGGGAACACTGAAGCTTTCTTT
.	TRBV9	TRBJ2-2	TRBD1	CASSVGTANTGELFF	TGTGCCAGCAGCGTTGGGACAGCGAACACCGGGGAGCTGTTTTTT
.	TRBV11-2	TRBJ1-4	.	CASSPGTSVEKLFF	TGTGCCAGCAGCCCCGGGACAAGCGTAGAAAAACTGTTTTTT
.	TRBV5-4	TRBJ1-2	.	CASSLRGNYGYTF	TGTGCCAGCAGCTTGAGGGGGAACTATGGCTACACCTTC
.	TRBV2	TRBJ2-3	.	CASLLTLTTDTQYF	TGTGCCAGCTTATTGACTCTGACCACAGATACGCAGTATTTT
once	TRBV7-9	TRBJ2-1	TRBD1	CASSSSPGTAYNEQFF	TGTGCCAGCAGCTCCAGCCCCGGGACAGCTTACAATGAGCAGTTCTTC
.	TRBV2	TRBJ2-5	TRBD1	CASSNTGGGETQYF	TGTGCCAGCAGTAATACAGGGGGAGGAGAGACCCAGTACTTC
.	TRBV5-1	TRBJ2-1	TRBD1	CASSLGRGLHNEQFF	TGCGCCAGCAGCTTGGGCAGGGGGCTCCACAATGAGCAGTTCTTC
.	TRBV27	TRBJ1-6	.	CASSTSGRGRFYNSPLHF	TGTGCCAGCAGTACCTCAGGGAGGGGCCGGTTCTATAATTCACCCCTCCACTTT
few	TRBV24-1	TRBJ1-2	TRBD1	CATSDTGDSYGASYTF	TGTGCCACCAGTGATACAGGGGATTCTTATGGCGCCAGCTACACCTTC
.	TRBV2	TRBJ2-3	.	CASRAQGADTQYF	TGTGCCAGCAGGGCACAGGGCGCGGATACGCAGTATTTT